The 17 T cell receptor beta chains in this list originate from one sample, sequenced in a study of T cell repertoires in urothelial bladder cancer. Here immunoSEQ multiplex PCR was the method, and the copy in TCRdb shows in-frame clones only, minus some. This sample has some 11,000 clones; roughly 72% occur once, and the top ten carry 6% to 7%. The sequenced sample was tumor-infiltrating cells from bladder cancer. Receptors originate from a human donor with a benign inflammatory bladder lesion.

The V call is TRBV18, the J call TRBJ2-1, with 9 positions matching TRBD2. Germline V lookup: CDR1 KGHSH, CDR2 LQKENI. V lost 6 bases, J lost 6 bases, and 9 bases stayed unmatched. This CDR3 region has 15 residues. As DNA, the CDR3 is TGTGCCAGCTCGTACGGGACTAGCATCACCAATGAGCAGTTCTTC. This encodes CASSYGTSITNEQFF.

The chain employs TRBV29-1 and TRBJ1-5, with D possibly being TRBD1 (5 bases). Trimming cost V 6 bases and J 6 bases, with 15 bases left between them. The CDR3 loop spans 13 amino acids. Germline assignment: CDR1 SQVTM and CDR2 ANQGSEA. Written as DNA, the CDR3 is TGCAGCGTCCGGGAAGGGGCCGGTCAGCCCCAGCATTTT. Protein sequence: CSVREGAGQPQHF.

The chain employs TRBV9 and TRBJ2-7; 9 nucleotides align to TRBD2. Germline loops: CDR1 SGDLS, CDR2 YYNGEE. Trimming at V came to 4 bases and at J to 0 bases, leaving 2 bases not matched to a gene. This CDR3 spans 14 amino acids. The CDR3 spells CASSLAGSSYEQYF. The CDR3 nucleotides read TGTGCCAGCAGCCTAGCGGGGAGCTCCTACGAGCAGTACTTC.

This sequence joins TRBV19 and TRBJ2-6, with a possible D match to TRBD1 (5 bases). Deletions cut 8 bases from V and 0 bases from J, with 11 bases between. The CDR3 has 15 amino acids. Germline CDR1 LNHDA, CDR2 SQIVND (reference sequence). The CDR3 nucleotides read TGTGCCAGTTCAGGGCCCTTCTCTGGGGCCAACGTCCTGACTTTC. Translation: CASSGPFSGANVLTF.

J is TRBJ2-1 and V is TRBV7-9; D unresolved. Germline CDR1 is SEHNR and CDR2 is FQNEAQ (reference sequence). There are 12 residues in the CDR3. V gave up 4 bases and J gave up 12 bases, with 13 bases separating them. CDR3 region: CASSSSGFWQFF. In DNA form, the CDR3 reads TGTGCCAGCAGCTCGTCAGGATTCTGGCAGTTCTTC.

This chain uses TRBV7-8 with TRBJ2-1; no definite D call. The V gene lost 1 base and the J gene lost 3 bases, with 13 bases spanning the gap. The CDR3 runs 16 residues. Germline CDR1 SGHVS, CDR2 FQNEAQ. The CDR3 protein is CASSLVGFFDYNEQFF. As DNA, the CDR3 is TGTGCCAGCAGCTTAGTCGGTTTCTTCGACTACAATGAGCAGTTCTTC.

The chain recombines TRBV5-1 with TRBJ2-5; D is ambiguous. The end of the DNA fits TRBJ2-7 better, so the J call may be wrong. In germline, CDR1 is SGHRS, CDR2 YFSETQ. The CDR3 totals 12 residues. This chain's CDR3 is CASSFDTYEQYF. The CDR3 nucleotides are TGCGCCAGCAGCTTCGACACCTACGAGCAGTACTTC.

The chain links TRBV6-5 to TRBJ1-4; TRBD1 aligns across 7 bases. Germline V CDR1 and CDR2: MNHEY, SVGAGI. There are 12 residues in the CDR3. J lost 8 bases, V lost 8 bases, and 5 bases had no gene match. CDR3 residues: CASSQGDEKLFF. The CDR3 bases are TGTGCCAGCTCCCAGGGGGACGAAAAACTGTTTTTT.

The chain is built from TRBV19 and TRBJ2-3; 10 positions match TRBD1. The CDR3 runs to 15 residues. Germline CDR1 LNHDA, CDR2 SQIVND (reference sequence). The junction had 7 bases not matched to a gene; V was cut back by 5 bases and J by 5 bases. The DNA of the CDR3 is TGTGCCAGTAGTCAGACAGGGGGCGGCCTAGATACGCAGTATTTT. As protein: CASSQTGGGLDTQYF.

This chain connects TRBV2 to TRBJ2-7, with TRBD2 matching 11 bases. Trimming took 2 bases from V and 6 from J; bases not matched to a gene: 9. The CDR3 totals 16 residues. The germline CDR1 and CDR2 sequences are SNHLY and FYNNEI. The CDR3 DNA follows: TGTGCCAGCAGTGAAAGGTCAACTCTAGCGGGGGGCGAGCAGTACTTC. Translating it yields CASSERSTLAGGEQYF. Filled out from reference TRBV2 and TRBJ2-7, the complete variable domain reads EPEVTQTPSHQVTQMGQEVILRCVPISNHLYFYWYRQILGQKVEFLVSFYNNEISEKSEIFDDQFSVERPDGSNFTLKIRSTKLEDSAMYFCASSERSTLAGGEQYFGPGTRLTVT.

This chain joins TRBV5-1 and TRBJ1-1; 8 bases fit TRBD1. This CDR3 spans 14 amino acids. V lost 8 bases to trimming and J lost 2 bases; unmatched junction nucleotides: 8. Germline CDR1 and CDR2: SGHRS and YFSETQ. The CDR3 loop is CASKKQGGNTEAFF. DNA for the CDR3: TGCGCCAGTAAAAAACAGGGGGGAAACACTGAAGCTTTCTTT.

CDR3 DNA: TGTGCCACCAGCAGAGAATTAGGGGCCGGACGTTTCTACGAGCAGTACTTC. Protein sequence: CATSRELGAGRFYEQYF. The rearrangement uses TRBV15 and TRBJ2-7, with TRBD1 as a possible D gene (5 bases). This CDR3 comprises 17 residues. V lost 0 bases and J lost 3, with 18 bases in between. The germline CDR1 and CDR2 sequences are LNHNV and YYDKDF (reference sequence).

This sequence joins TRBV5-1 and TRBJ2-3; a weak D match, TRBD2 (5 bases). This CDR3 is built from 16 residues. Germline V CDR1 and CDR2: SGHRS, YFSETQ. Trimming stripped 4 bases from V and 3 bases from J, with 18 bases between. CDR3 loop: CASSPEEVWTTDTQYF. The CDR3 DNA is TGCGCCAGCAGCCCTGAGGAGGTATGGACTACAGATACGCAGTATTTT.

The V gene is TRBV6-5, the J gene TRBJ1-2; TRBD1 agrees at 7 bases. Trimming removed 6 bases from V and 8 bases from J; junction bases left unmatched: 9. Germline values: CDR1 MNHEY, CDR2 SVGAGI. The CDR3 is made up of 13 amino acids. The CDR3 is CASRDREGQGYTF. The CDR3 coding sequence is TGTGCCAGCAGAGACAGGGAGGGGCAAGGCTACACCTTC.

The CDR3 protein is CASYWGPNTEAFF. DNA of the CDR3: TGTGCCAGCTACTGGGGGCCGAACACTGAAGCTTTCTTT. The V and J genes are TRBV27 and TRBJ1-1; a possible D gene is TRBD1 (6 bases). The germline CDR1 and CDR2 sequences are MNHEY and SMNVEV (reference sequence). CDR3 length: 13 amino acids. V shed 8 bases and J shed 1 base, with 11 bases lying between them.

The chain uses TRBV11-2 and TRBJ2-2; D is ambiguous. Germline loops: CDR1 SGHAT, CDR2 FQNNGV. The length of the CDR3 is 12 residues. With 1 base removed from V and 6 bases from J, the gap between germline ends came to 3 bases. In nucleotides, the CDR3 is TGTGCCAGCAGCTTAGGGTCCGGGGAGCTGTTTTTT. Translated: CASSLGSGELFF.

CDR3 sequence (DNA): TGTGCCAGCACCCCACAGGGGACGTCTACCACCGGGGAGCTGTTTTTT. Translating gives CASTPQGTSTTGELFF. This sequence joins TRBV11-1 and TRBJ2-2; 7 bases match TRBD1. CDR1 is SGHAT, CDR2 FQDESV, per germline (reference sequence). There are 16 residues in the CDR3. The junction had 12 bases not matched to a gene; V was cut back by 7 bases and J by 4 bases.